The T cell receptor beta chain described here comes from a study of PD-1 blockade in classical Hodgkin lymphoma. Study conclusions and caveats: Significantly greater TCR diversity emerged by C4D1 in CD4+ cells but not CD8+ cells. What drove the repertoire differences, possibly disease activity or prior therapy, has not been defined. Reported findings placed baseline TCR diversity lower in newly diagnosed patients (compared with healthy donors). Those achieving complete response showed baseline diversity like newly diagnosed patients.

This clone has only one observation. As yet, its antigen is unknown. Produced via immunoSEQ multiplex PCR; TCRdb's table is partial and in-frame only. The table includes roughly 100,000 clones, around 90% detected once. Time point in this sample: cycle 4 day 1 (C4D1), after around six weeks of nivolumab. Brentuximab vedotin exposure varied among the patients, all of whom had relapsed after autologous stem cell transplantation. The CDR3 is 16 amino acids. Trimming removed 1 base from V and 0 bases from J, with 7 bases in between. The germline V gene has CDR1 MDHEN and CDR2 SYDVKM. The source material was peripheral blood mononuclear cells (PBMCs), sampled before the fourth cycle of nivolumab. The clonotype was recovered from a human donor with classical Hodgkin lymphoma. The chain combines TRBV28 with TRBJ2-6; tentatively, D is TRBD2 (6 bases). For the CDR3, the DNA is TGTGCCAGCAGTTTATACGGGAGCTCTGGGGCCAACGTCCTGACTTTC. Protein sequence: CASSLYGSSGANVLTF.